Presented here are 21 T cell receptor beta chains from one specimen sequenced in a study of radiotherapy plus CTLA-4 blockade in lung cancer. The method was immunoSEQ multiplex PCR; TCRdb's version includes in-frame clones alone and lacks a portion of them. The table shows roughly 90,000 clones, with about four fifths occurring only once. The sample in question was peripheral blood, obtained from a patient treated with radiotherapy plus ipilimumab. These receptors came from a human donor with non-small cell lung cancer who had a partial response to radiotherapy plus ipilimumab. Some clones in this sample may be carry-over from other donors' samples.

V is TRBV28 and J is TRBJ1-1; no clear D gene. V lost 3 bases and J 3 bases, leaving 8 bases between the germline ends. In germline, CDR1 is MDHEN, CDR2 SYDVKM. The CDR3 covers 13 residues. The chain's CDR3 is CASSFFRDTEAFF. The CDR3 coding sequence is TGTGCCAGCAGTTTTTTCCGGGACACTGAAGCTTTCTTT.

The chain carries TRBV6-6 and TRBJ2-1; D call uncertain. The ends were cut back, 2 bases at V and 7 bases at J, with 6 bases in the middle. The germline V gene encodes CDR1 MNHNY and CDR2 SVGAGI (reference sequence). This CDR3 spans 12 amino acids. Here the CDR3 reads CASSYLYNEQFF. Here the CDR3 DNA reads TGTGCCAGCAGTTACCTTTATAATGAGCAGTTCTTC.

This chain joins TRBV5-6 and TRBJ2-5; D gene uncertain. Germline CDR1 reads SGHDT; CDR2 reads YYEEEE. V lost 4 bases and J 5 bases, leaving 12 bases between the germline ends. The CDR3 has 13 amino acids. Here the CDR3 DNA reads TGTGCCAGCAGCCTTCGACGGGTGGAGACCCAGTACTTC. Its translation: CASSLRRVETQYF.

The rearrangement joins TRBV5-1 to TRBJ1-2; a possible D gene is TRBD1 (6 bases). The CDR3 contains 13 residues. The germline V and J ends were trimmed by 5 bases and 3 bases, with 11 bases remaining between them. Germline V CDR1 and CDR2: SGHRS, YFSETQ. The CDR3 DNA reads TGCGCCAGCAGTGGGGGCGGTTACTATGGCTACACCTTC. Residues: CASSGGGYYGYTF. Based on the CDR3 plus reference TRBV5-1 and TRBJ1-2, the full variable domain is KAGVTQTPRYLIKTRGQQVTLSCSPISGHRSVSWYQQTPGQGLQFLFEYFSETQRNKGNFPGRFSGRQFSNSRSEMNVSTLELGDSALYLCASSGGGYYGYTFGSGTRLTVV.

The CDR3 loop is CASSSPGTVNNSPLHF. CDR3 sequence (DNA): TGTGCCAGCAGCAGCCCCGGGACAGTAAATAATTCACCCCTCCACTTT. The chain carries TRBV21-1 and TRBJ1-6; TRBD1 reflects the table's D call only, with no check against the DNA. TRBV21-1 is an annotated pseudogene. The CDR3 totals 16 residues.

This chain connects TRBV6-1 to TRBJ1-4; D gene unclear. The CDR3 contains 16 residues. Germline lookup yields CDR1 MNHNS and CDR2 SASEGT. V gave up 0 bases and J gave up 6 bases, with 14 bases separating them. Here the CDR3 DNA reads TGTGCCAGCAGTGAAGCGAATAATCCCCGGGATGAAAAACTGTTTTTT. This sequence encodes CASSEANNPRDEKLFF.

This clone was seen only a few times. The V and J genes are TRBV29-1 and TRBJ2-7; TRBD1 might be the D (5 bases). The V end lost 1 base, the J end lost 1 base, and 5 bases lay between the germline ends. The CDR3 length is 12 residues. Germline lookup yields CDR1 SQVTM and CDR2 ANQGSEA. As DNA, the CDR3 is TGCAGCGTTGAAGGGACATCCTACGAGCAGTACTTC. This sequence encodes CSVEGTSYEQYF.

The chain uses TRBV30 and TRBJ1-5; possibly TRBD1 for D (5 bases). CDR1 and CDR2 (germline): GTSNPN, SVGIG (reference sequence). V shed 0 bases and J shed 3 bases, with 18 bases lying between them. This CDR3 is built from 17 residues. The CDR3 DNA reads TGTGCCTGGAGTGTAAACTGGGGCACGGTCCCCAATCAGCCCCAGCATTTT. Its translation: CAWSVNWGTVPNQPQHF. Full variable domain (missing parts from reference TRBV30 and TRBJ1-5): SQTIHQWPATLVQPVGSPLSLECTVEGTSNPNLYWYRQAAGRGLQLLFYSVGIGQISSEVPQNLSASRPQDRQFILSSKKLLLSDSGFYLCAWSVNWGTVPNQPQHFGDGTRLSIL.

By proportion, this clone is medium-sized (0.01 to 0.1%). The rearrangement links TRBV28 to TRBJ1-2; D gene ambiguous. V shed 6 bases and J shed 5 bases, with 13 bases lying between them. Germline loops: CDR1 MDHEN, CDR2 SYDVKM. This CDR3 is built from 13 residues. The CDR3 reads CASRQRASYGYTF. CDR3 DNA sequence: TGTGCCAGCAGACAGAGGGCCTCATATGGCTACACCTTC.

As concerns this clone: One end of the junction is discordant with germline, which a read error may explain. This chain joins TRBV4-2 and TRBJ1-1; 8 bases map to TRBD1. Per germline, CDR1 LGHNA and CDR2 YNFKEQ. The CDR3 has 15 residues. The CDR3 here is CASSQGQGANPEAFF. The CDR3 DNA reads TGTGCCAGCAGCCAAGGGCAGGGGGCGAACCCTGAAGCTTTCTTT.

CDR3 sequence (DNA): TGTGCCAGCCGGCTAGCGGGCACAGATACGCAGTATTTT. Amino acid sequence: CASRLAGTDTQYF. The J gene is TRBJ2-3, the V gene TRBV7-2; 7 positions match TRBD2. The ends lost 8 bases at V and 1 base at J; junction bases unmatched: 3. The CDR3 totals 13 residues. CDR1 SGHTA and CDR2 FQGNSA come from the germline V gene.

V and J are TRBV6-5 and TRBJ2-7, with D perhaps TRBD2 (7 bases). V lost 4 bases to trimming and J lost 0 bases, with 16 bases between them. Germline V lookup: CDR1 MNHEY, CDR2 SVGAGI. The CDR3 totals 16 residues. CDR3 nucleotide sequence: TGTGCCAGCAGTTCCGTGCGGGGGCCCTACTCCTACGAGCAGTACTTC. It specifies CASSSVRGPYSYEQYF.

The V gene is TRBV6-1, the J gene TRBJ2-7; 12 nucleotides match TRBD1. Germline CDR1 MNHNS, CDR2 SASEGT. This CDR3 contains 15 residues. V dropped 10 bases and J dropped 0; count of bases not matched to a gene: 7. CDR3 sequence: CAIGTGGLNSYEQYF. The CDR3 bases are TGTGCCATAGGGACAGGGGGCCTCAACTCCTACGAGCAGTACTTC.

CDR3 sequence: CASTVDSNQPQHF. In DNA, the CDR3 is TGTGCCAGCACAGTCGATAGCAATCAGCCCCAGCATTTT. The chain combines TRBV2 with TRBJ1-5; D gene ambiguous. V lost 7 bases and J lost 0, with 7 bases in between. The CDR3 has 13 residues. Looked up from germline, CDR1 is SNHLY and CDR2 is FYNNEI.

The chain joins TRBV15 to TRBJ2-1, with D possibly TRBD2 on 5 matching bases. The germline gives CDR1 LNHNV, CDR2 YYDKDF (reference sequence). Deletions cut 0 bases from V and 5 bases from J, with 11 bases between. This CDR3 comprises 15 residues. The CDR3 region is CATSRDRGANNEQFF. DNA for the CDR3: TGTGCCACCAGCAGAGATCGGGGAGCTAACAATGAGCAGTTCTTC.

Details on this clone: The same CDR3 also results from other DNA sequences found in this sample. The V gene is TRBV5-6, the J gene TRBJ2-1, with D possibly matching TRBD1 (5 bases). Trimming shortened V by 0 bases and J by 7 bases, and 11 bases separated the two germline ends. CDR1 and CDR2 from the germline V gene are SGHDT and YYEEEE. CDR3 size: 14 residues. The CDR3 spells CASSLGAGKNEQFF. Here the CDR3 DNA reads TGTGCCAGCAGCTTGGGGGCAGGGAAAAATGAGCAGTTCTTC.

V is TRBV28 and J is TRBJ2-2; 10 bases are a match to TRBD2. CDR3 length equals 16 residues. CDR1 and CDR2 from the germline V gene are MDHEN and SYDVKM. V dropped 7 bases and J dropped 6; count of bases not matched to a gene: 11. CDR3 sequence (DNA): TGTGCCAGCATGAGGCTAGCGGGGGAGGTACCCGGGGAGCTGTTTTTT. This codes for CASMRLAGEVPGELFF.

V usage is TRBV18 and J usage is TRBJ1-2; D call uncertain. V lost 3 bases and J lost 3, with 14 bases in between. Germline CDR1 KGHSH, CDR2 LQKENI. The CDR3 is 15 amino acids. In DNA form, the CDR3 reads TGTGCCAGCTCACCGGCCCGCGGATCGGACTATGGCTACACCTTC. Translated: CASSPARGSDYGYTF.

The chain has TRBV25-1 and TRBJ2-1; D might be TRBD2 (6 bases). CDR3 length: 14 amino acids. Deletions cut 4 bases from V and 7 bases from J, with 14 bases between. Germline CDR1 reads MGHDK; CDR2 reads SYGVNS. CDR3 sequence (DNA): TGTGCCAGCAGTGGGCCGGGACTCAAAAATGAGCAGTTCTTC. It yields the protein CASSGPGLKNEQFF. Looking up the rest from reference TRBV25-1 and TRBJ2-1 gives the full variable domain: EADIYQTPRYLVIGTGKKITLECSQTMGHDKMYWYQQDPGMELHLIHYSYGVNSTEKGDLSSESTVSRIRTEHFPLTLESARPSHTSQYLCASSGPGLKNEQFFGPGTRLTVL.

The sample holds one count of this clone. The chain uses TRBV19 and TRBJ2-1; TRBD2 agrees at 8 bases. Germline assignment: CDR1 LNHDA and CDR2 SQIVND (reference sequence). V was pared by 6 bases and J by 4 bases, with 5 bases of the junction left unmatched. The CDR3 contains 14 residues. CDR3: CASSKSGRYNEQFF. CDR3 DNA: TGTGCCAGTAGCAAGAGCGGGAGATACAATGAGCAGTTCTTC.

The chain combines TRBV9 with TRBJ2-3, with D maybe TRBD1 (5 bases). V gave up 0 bases and J gave up 6 bases, with 14 bases separating them. The CDR3 loop spans 15 amino acids. Germline V CDR1 and CDR2: SGDLS, YYNGEE. The CDR3 sequence is CASSVGGRASDTQYF. The CDR3 coding sequence is TGTGCCAGCAGCGTAGGTGGCAGGGCGTCCGATACGCAGTATTTT.